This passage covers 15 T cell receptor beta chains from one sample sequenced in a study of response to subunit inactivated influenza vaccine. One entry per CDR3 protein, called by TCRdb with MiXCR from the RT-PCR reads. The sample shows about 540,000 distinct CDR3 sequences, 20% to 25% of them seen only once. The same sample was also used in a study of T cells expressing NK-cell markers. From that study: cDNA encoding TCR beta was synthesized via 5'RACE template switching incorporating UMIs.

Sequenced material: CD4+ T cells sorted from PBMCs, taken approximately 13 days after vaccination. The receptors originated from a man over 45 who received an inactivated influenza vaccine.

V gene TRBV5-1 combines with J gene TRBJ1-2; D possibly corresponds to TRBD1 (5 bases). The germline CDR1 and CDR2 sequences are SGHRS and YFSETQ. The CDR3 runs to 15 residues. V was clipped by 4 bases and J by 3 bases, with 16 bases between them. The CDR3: CASSPAVGPDYGYTF. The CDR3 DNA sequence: TGCGCCAGCAGCCCCGCTGTGGGGCCGGACTATGGCTACACCTTC.

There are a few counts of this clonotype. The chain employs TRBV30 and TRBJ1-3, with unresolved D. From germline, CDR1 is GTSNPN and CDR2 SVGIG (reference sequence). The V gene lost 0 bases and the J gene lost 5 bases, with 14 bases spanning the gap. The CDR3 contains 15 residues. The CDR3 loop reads CAWSVKRIARNTIYF. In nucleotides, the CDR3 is TGTGCCTGGAGTGTGAAAAGAATCGCTAGAAACACCATATATTTT.

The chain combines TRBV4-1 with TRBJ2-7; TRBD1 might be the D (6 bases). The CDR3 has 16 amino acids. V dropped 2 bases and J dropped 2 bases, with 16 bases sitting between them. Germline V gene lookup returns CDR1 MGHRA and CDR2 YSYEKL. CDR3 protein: CASSQWQGPGTYEQYF. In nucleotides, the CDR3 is TGCGCCAGCAGCCAATGGCAGGGGCCGGGAACCTACGAGCAGTACTTC.

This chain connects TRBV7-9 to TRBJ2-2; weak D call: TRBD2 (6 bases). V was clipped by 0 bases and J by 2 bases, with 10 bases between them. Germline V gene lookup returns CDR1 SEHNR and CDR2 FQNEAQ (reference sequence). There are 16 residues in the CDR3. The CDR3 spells CASSLAVGTNTGELFF. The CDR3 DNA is TGTGCCAGCAGCTTAGCCGTCGGGACTAACACCGGGGAGCTGTTTTTT.

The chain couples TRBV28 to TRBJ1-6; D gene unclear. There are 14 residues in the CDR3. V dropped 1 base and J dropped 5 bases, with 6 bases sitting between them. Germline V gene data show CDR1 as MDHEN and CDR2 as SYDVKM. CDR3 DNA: TGTGCCAGCAGTTTATTACAGAATAATTCACCCCTCCACTTT. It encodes CASSLLQNNSPLHF. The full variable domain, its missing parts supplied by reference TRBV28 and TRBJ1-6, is DVKVTQSSRYLVKRTGEKVFLECVQDMDHENMFWYRQDPGLGLRLIYFSYDVKMKEKGDIPEGYSVSREKKERFSLILESASTNQTSMYLCASSLLQNNSPLHFGNGTRLTVT.

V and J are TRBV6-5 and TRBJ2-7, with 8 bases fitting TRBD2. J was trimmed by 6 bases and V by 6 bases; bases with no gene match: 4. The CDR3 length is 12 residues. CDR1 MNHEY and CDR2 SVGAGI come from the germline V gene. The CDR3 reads CASRSTSGEQYF. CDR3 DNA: TGTGCCAGCAGATCTACTAGCGGCGAGCAGTACTTC.

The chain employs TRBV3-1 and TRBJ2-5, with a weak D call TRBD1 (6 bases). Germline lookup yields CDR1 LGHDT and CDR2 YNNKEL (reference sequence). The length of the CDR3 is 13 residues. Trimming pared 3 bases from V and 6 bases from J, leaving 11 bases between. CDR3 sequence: CASSHSGEQTQYF. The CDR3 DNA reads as TGTGCCAGCAGCCACTCAGGGGAACAGACCCAGTACTTC.

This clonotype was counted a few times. For the CDR3, the DNA is TGCAGTGCTCTCGACTGGAATACTAGAGCGTACAATGAGCAGTTCTTC. This sequence encodes CSALDWNTRAYNEQFF. The chain employs TRBV20-1 and TRBJ2-1, with D perhaps TRBD2 (5 bases). The CDR3 spans 16 residues. Germline V lookup: CDR1 DFQATT, CDR2 SNEGSKA (reference sequence). V lost 5 bases and J lost 4, with 21 bases in between.

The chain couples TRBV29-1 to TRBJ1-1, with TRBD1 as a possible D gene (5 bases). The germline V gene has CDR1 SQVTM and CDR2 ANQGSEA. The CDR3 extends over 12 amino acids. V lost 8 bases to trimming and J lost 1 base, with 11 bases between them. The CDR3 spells CSSGRTNTEAFF. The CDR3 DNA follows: TGCAGCTCGGGGCGGACGAACACTGAAGCTTTCTTT.

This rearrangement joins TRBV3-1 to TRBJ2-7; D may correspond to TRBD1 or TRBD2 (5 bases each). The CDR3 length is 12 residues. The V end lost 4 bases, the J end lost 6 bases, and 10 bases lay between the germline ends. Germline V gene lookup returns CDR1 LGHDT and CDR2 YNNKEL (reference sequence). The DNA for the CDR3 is TGTGCCAGCAGCCGGGGGTACGGCGAGCAGTACTTC. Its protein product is CASSRGYGEQYF.

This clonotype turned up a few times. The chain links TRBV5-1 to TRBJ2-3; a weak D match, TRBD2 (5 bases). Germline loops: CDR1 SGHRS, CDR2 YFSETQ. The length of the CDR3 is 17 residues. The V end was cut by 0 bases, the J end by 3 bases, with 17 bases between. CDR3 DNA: TGCGCCAGCAGCTTGGGATTGGGAGTGCTGAAAACAGATACGCAGTATTTT. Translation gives CASSLGLGVLKTDTQYF.

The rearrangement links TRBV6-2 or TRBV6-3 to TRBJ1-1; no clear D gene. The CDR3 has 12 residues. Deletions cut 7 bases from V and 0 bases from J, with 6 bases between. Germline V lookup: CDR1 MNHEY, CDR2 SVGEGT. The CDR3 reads CASKRLNTEAFF. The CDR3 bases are TGTGCCAGCAAAAGACTGAACACTGAAGCTTTCTTT.

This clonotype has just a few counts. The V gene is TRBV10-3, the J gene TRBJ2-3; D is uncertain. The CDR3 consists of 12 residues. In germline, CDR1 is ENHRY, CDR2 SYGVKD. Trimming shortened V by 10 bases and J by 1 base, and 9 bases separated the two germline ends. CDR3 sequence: CANGYGTDTQYF. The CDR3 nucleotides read TGTGCCAACGGGTATGGCACAGATACGCAGTATTTT.

CDR3 nucleotides: TGCAGTGCTAGAGCGGCCATAGAAAGGCCCCAGCATTTT. It is translated as CSARAAIERPQHF. The chain couples TRBV20-1 to TRBJ1-5, with D hard to call. The germline CDR1 and CDR2 sequences are DFQATT and SNEGSKA (reference sequence). The length of the CDR3 is 13 residues. Trimming left V 1 base short and J 9 bases short, with 13 bases between.

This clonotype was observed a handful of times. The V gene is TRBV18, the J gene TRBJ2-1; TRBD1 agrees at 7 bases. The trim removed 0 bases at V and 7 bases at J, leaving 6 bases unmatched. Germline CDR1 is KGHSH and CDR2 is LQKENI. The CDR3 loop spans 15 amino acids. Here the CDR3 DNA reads TGTGCCAGCTCACCACCTGAAGGGGGCGTGAATGAGCAGTTCTTC. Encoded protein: CASSPPEGGVNEQFF. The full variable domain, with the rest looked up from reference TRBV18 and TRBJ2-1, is NAGVMQNPRHLVRRRGQEARLRCSPMKGHSHVYWYRQLPEEGLKFMVYLQKENIIDESGMPKERFSAEFPKEGPSILRIQQVVRGDSAAYFCASSPPEGGVNEQFFGPGTRLTVL.